One TCR beta chain is described in this entry. Its cognate antigen has yet to be identified. Nothing much larger sits one base from this clone, and base qualities are not available. Donors were a few dozen systemically healthy Caucasian individuals from Russia aged roughly 6 to 90 years. Each donor gave approximately 9.3 milliliters of peripheral blood, collected into EDTA-treated Vacutainer tubes. PBMCs were isolated by Ficoll-Paque density-gradient centrifugation, with at least 6.5 million obtained per sample. Trizol reagent was used to extract total RNA from the PBMCs, yielding at least 5.5 micrograms per sample. For every donor, an aliquot of PBMCs went through flow cytometry to measure the percentages of naive CD45RAhigh/CD27high T cells. This record belongs to a study of blood T cells in healthy people across ages (dated by TCRdb to about 2015). In terms of the full investigation: In model experiments, template switching captured roughly one uniquely barcoded TCR beta cDNA molecule for every two T cells. The study measured age-related changes in TCR beta repertoire diversity using deep sequencing normalized with unique cDNA molecular identifiers. The donors were divided into four age groups: young (average approximately 17 years), middle-aged (roughly 42), aged (about 62) and long-lived (roughly 86). To avoid experimental bias, donors of different ages were distributed randomly across sequencing lanes. The study analyzed two additional independent replicas of 1 million unique cDNA reads from the same blood draw for two donors, one aged 18 to 30 and one aged 80 or older.

Broad study findings and their caveats: The long-lived group showed more naive CD4+ T cells, fewer expanded clones and increased TCR diversity than the aged group, suggesting age selection. Because the CMV infection status of the donors was unknown, age-related changes in expanded clonotypes may potentially have been confounded. As age increased, observed TCR beta diversity per million T cells dropped in a roughly linear way, and a significant reduction was already evident by age 40. Total diversity estimates from one million sequenced T cells were considered lower bounds and underestimates. Bulk unsorted PBMC profiling prevented conclusive comparison of naive and antigen-experienced compartments. A strong correlation was found between observed TCR beta diversity and the percentage of naive T cells measured by flow cytometry.

The library was built by means of 5' RACE. The sequencer listed for this sample is Illumina HiSeq 2500. A second roughly 7 to 11 cycle PCR used a sample-barcoded 5' primer and a J-beta primer mix. A unique molecular identifier was introduced onto each TCR beta cDNA molecule by a template-switch 5' adaptor carrying 12 random nucleotides. At least 2.5 million CDR3-containing paired-end reads were obtained from each sample. The Mint cDNA synthesis kit, primed by a TRBC-specific oligonucleotide, was used to synthesize first-strand cDNA from all RNA. Following uracil-DNA glycosylase treatment, all cDNA underwent a first 18-cycle PCR with the universal primers M1SS and BC2_uni_R. Per the original workflow: For normalization, 1 million high-quality reads were randomly selected from each sample, with every read carrying a distinct molecular identifier. Reads sharing molecular identifiers were discarded rather than binned into consensus sequences. MiTCR, set to a Q25 quality threshold and the strictest error-elimination algorithm, was used for CDR3 identification, clonotype clustering and error correction. A nonparametric unseen species model with Euler transformation was used to estimate a lower bound on total TCR beta diversity. The raw public data were reprocessed by TCRdb itself: fastp quality trimming at Q25, MiXCR clonotype calling, in-frame beta chains only. Rows with one shared CDR3 protein collapse into an entry with the most common genes and DNA. The V and J calls and clone size come from TCRdb's table, not from the authors' own analysis. For this sample there are 870,000 or so distinct CDR3 sequences; roughly 26% appear just once. Roughly 17% of the sample is taken by the ten largest.

The specimen was blood. The source of this sequence is an elderly woman in good health.

In nucleotides, the sequence is TGTGCCAGCAGCTTAGCGGGGACTAGTCCCTACAATGAGCAGTACTTC. This gives the protein CASSLAGTSPYNEQYF. The chain was built from TRBV11-2 and TRBJ2-1, with 8 bases aligning to TRBD2. The closer fit of TRBJ2-7 to the DNA end suggests the J call may be wrong. The CDR3 goes from the cysteine to the phenylalanine over 16 residues. The read is trimmed to its CDR3 DNA, 48 bases read in frame from base 1. Reading the germline V gene gives CDR1 SGHAT and CDR2 FQNNGV.